These 17 T cell receptor beta chains were all obtained from the same sample, sequenced in a study of blood T cells in healthy people across ages (dated by TCRdb to the mid-2010s). Libraries were constructed by 5' RACE. TCRdb names Illumina HiSeq 2500 as the instrument used. A second about 7 to 12 cycle PCR used a sample-barcoded 5' primer and a J-beta primer mix. TCRdb trimmed the raw reads at Q25, called clones with MiXCR and kept productive beta chains. Rows merge per CDR3 protein into single entries with the most common DNA and genes. A total of about 620,000 distinct CDR3 sequences appear in this sample, 45% to 60% of them only once. Clones ranked in the top ten supply approximately 13% of the sample. Sequences were obtained from blood. These TCRs come from a woman aged 80 or older in good health.

This CDR3 reads CASSSGFYGYTF. The DNA for the CDR3 is TGTGCCAGCAGTAGCGGATTCTATGGCTACACCTTC. This rearrangement joins TRBV6-1 to TRBJ1-2; no firm D call. Germline V CDR1 and CDR2: MNHNS, SASEGT. The CDR3 has 12 residues. Trimming shortened V by 5 bases and J by 4 bases, and 8 bases separated the two germline ends.

J is TRBJ2-1 and V is TRBV29-1; 10 bases match TRBD2. The V gene's germline CDR1 is SQVTM and CDR2 ANQGSEA. V shed 6 bases, J shed 15 bases, and the junction held 11 bases outside the gene matches. The CDR3 covers 12 residues. The CDR3 loop is CSVCTSGREGFF. For the CDR3, the DNA is TGCAGCGTGTGTACCAGCGGGAGGGAAGGGTTCTTC.

The chain links TRBV7-9 to TRBJ2-1; no definite D call. The V end lost 1 base, the J end lost 3 bases, and 13 bases lay between the germline ends. The germline gives CDR1 SEHNR, CDR2 FQNEAQ (reference sequence). The CDR3 is 16 residues long. The CDR3 spells CASSLGAGPSYNEQFF. DNA of the CDR3: TGTGCCAGCAGCTTAGGGGCAGGCCCGAGCTACAATGAGCAGTTCTTC.

Remarks on this clonotype: A much larger clonotype is one base distant, so this may be a read error. The chain carries TRBV9 and TRBJ1-6; D gene ambiguous. Germline CDR1 reads SGDLS; CDR2 reads YYNGEE. The CDR3 extends over 16 amino acids. The CDR3 DNA is TGTGCCAGCAGCGTAGGTGGGCCTTCGGGGAATTTACCCCTCCACTTT. It specifies CASSVGGPSGNLPLHF.

In its sample, this clonotype was seen a few times. The chain uses TRBV10-3 and TRBJ2-1; D is ambiguous. V lost 0 bases, J lost 6 bases, and 9 bases lay in between. CDR3 size: 14 residues. CDR1 and CDR2 (germline): ENHRY, SYGVKD. The CDR3 loop is CAISESTFPNEQFF. CDR3 sequence (DNA): TGTGCCATCAGTGAGTCGACTTTTCCCAATGAGCAGTTCTTC.

The chain couples TRBV6-1 to TRBJ2-1; D may be TRBD1 (5 bases). The CDR3 has 16 amino acids. With 7 bases removed from V and 1 base from J, the gap between germline ends came to 17 bases. CDR1 and CDR2 from the germline V gene are MNHNS and SASEGT. CDR3 nucleotides: TGTGCCAGCACCCGTGGGGCGGTGTTTTCCTACAATGAGCAGTTCTTC. Translation gives CASTRGAVFSYNEQFF.

The chain carries TRBV15 and TRBJ2-7; no definite D call. The germline CDR1 and CDR2 sequences are LNHNV and YYDKDF (reference sequence). The germline V and J ends were trimmed by 0 bases and 7 bases, with 10 bases remaining between them. The CDR3 sequence is 13 residues long. The CDR3 protein is CATSRDPGWEQYF. The CDR3 coding sequence is TGTGCCACCAGCAGAGATCCCGGGTGGGAGCAGTACTTC.

With regard to this clonotype: Being one base from a much bigger clone, this may be a read error. This chain joins TRBV5-1 and TRBJ2-7, with D perhaps matching TRBD1 (7 bases). CDR1 is SGHRS, CDR2 YFSETQ, per germline. CDR3 size: 17 residues. CDR3 residues: CAGSLPNGTAGFYEQYF. CDR3 coding DNA: TGCGCCGGCAGCTTGCCCAACGGGACAGCGGGCTTCTACGAGCAGTACTTC.

The table lists this clonotype with a few counts. This chain connects TRBV18 to TRBJ1-1, with D tentatively TRBD1 (6 bases). The CDR3 totals 16 residues. From germline, CDR1 is KGHSH and CDR2 LQKENI. The V end lost 5 bases, the J end lost 3 bases, and 19 bases lay between the germline ends. The CDR3 region has the DNA TGTGCCAGCTCAACGCAACGGGGGGGCACGGACACTGAAGCTTTCTTT. It codes for CASSTQRGGTDTEAFF.

The chain recombines TRBV20-1 with TRBJ2-1; 9 bases line up with TRBD2. Germline V gene sequence: CDR1 DFQATT, CDR2 SNEGSKA (reference sequence). The CDR3 extends over 13 amino acids. CDR3 DNA: TGCAGCCCGGGACTAGCCGCCTACAATGAGCAGTTCTTC. This translates into CSPGLAAYNEQFF.

This clonotype was observed many times. V is TRBV20-1 and J is TRBJ2-3, with D hard to call. The ends were cut back, 3 bases at V and 3 bases at J, with 19 bases in the middle. CDR1 and CDR2 (germline): DFQATT, SNEGSKA (reference sequence). The CDR3 consists of 16 residues. The chain's CDR3 is CSASQSDKADTDTQYF. In DNA form, the CDR3 reads TGCAGTGCTAGCCAGAGCGACAAGGCGGATACAGATACGCAGTATTTT.

This rearrangement joins TRBV10-3 to TRBJ2-3, with D uncertain. V lost 4 bases, J lost 6 bases, and 8 bases lay in between. There are 12 residues in the CDR3. Germline V lookup: CDR1 ENHRY, CDR2 SYGVKD. The DNA for the CDR3 is TGTGCCATCAGTGGGATTTCCGATACGCAGTATTTT. Its protein is CAISGISDTQYF.

The chain uses TRBV5-6 and TRBJ1-6, with D uncertain. The CDR3 is made up of 15 amino acids. Germline loops: CDR1 SGHDT, CDR2 YYEEEE. V dropped 0 bases and J dropped 1 base, with 5 bases sitting between them. CDR3: CASSLEGSYNSPLHF. For the CDR3, the DNA is TGTGCCAGCAGCTTGGAAGGTTCCTATAATTCACCCCTCCACTTT. The full variable domain, in which reference TRBV5-6 and TRBJ1-6 provide the parts outside the CDR3, is DAGVTQSPTHLIKTRGQQVTLRCSPKSGHDTVSWYQQALGQGPQFIFQYYEEEERQRGNFPDRFSGHQFPNYSSELNVNALLLGDSALYLCASSLEGSYNSPLHFGNGTRLTVT.

This clonotype was observed a few times. V is TRBV20-1 and J is TRBJ2-4; D perhaps matches TRBD1 (5 bases). Germline V lookup: CDR1 DFQATT, CDR2 SNEGSKA (reference sequence). This CDR3 has 17 amino acids. Trimming pared 0 bases from V and 0 bases from J, leaving 15 bases between. Here the CDR3 reads CSARDRNFGQAKNIQYF. The CDR3 nucleotides are TGCAGTGCTAGAGACAGAAACTTCGGACAAGCCAAAAACATTCAGTACTTC.

This clonotype was seen only a few times. The V gene is TRBV7-8, the J gene TRBJ2-2; possibly TRBD2 for D (7 bases). V was cut by 5 bases and J by 0 bases, with 16 bases left in between. CDR1 and CDR2 from the germline V gene are SGHVS and FQNEAQ. There are 17 residues in the CDR3. CDR3 sequence: CASSPLGGDANTGELFF. The CDR3 nucleotides read TGTGCCAGCAGCCCTTTAGGGGGGGATGCGAACACCGGGGAGCTGTTTTTT.

The chain is built from TRBV28 and TRBJ2-3; 8 bases line up with TRBD2. CDR3 length: 14 amino acids. Germline V gene lookup returns CDR1 MDHEN and CDR2 SYDVKM. With V trimmed by 7 bases and J by 5 bases, 8 bases remained unmatched. CDR3 nucleotide sequence: TGTGCCAGCACCCACGGGGGGGCCGGAGATACGCAGTATTTT. Protein product: CASTHGGAGDTQYF.

The chain employs TRBV12-3 or TRBV12-4 and TRBJ2-1; 8 bases align to TRBD1. V lost 7 bases to trimming and J lost 10 bases; unmatched junction nucleotides: 9. The CDR3 loop spans 13 amino acids. CDR3 in amino acids: CASTGGQGGEQFF. The CDR3 bases are TGTGCCAGCACCGGAGGACAGGGAGGCGAGCAGTTCTTC.